This is a list of T cell receptor beta chains from one sample in a study of blood T cells in healthy people across ages. TCRdb reprocessed the 5' RACE reads with MiXCR, giving one entry per CDR3 protein. The sample has about 760,000 distinct CDR3 sequences, around 50% seen once. Sequenced material: blood. The receptor source for this set is a middle-aged man in good health. The CDR3 runs from the conserved cysteine through the conserved F or W. A D gene is named only where the DNA matches it firmly. Clone size is not always given. Where it is, it says once, few, many or a class for expanded clones.

clone size	D gene	V gene	J gene	CDR3 DNA	CDR3 protein
.	.	TRBV29-1	TRBJ1-1	TGCAGCGTTCAGGCCGACACTGAAGCTTTCTTT	CSVQADTEAFF
.	TRBD1	TRBV7-2	TRBJ1-1	TGTGCCAGCACCCTTTACAGGGGTACTGAAGCTTTCTTT	CASTLYRGTEAFF
.	TRBD2	TRBV10-3	TRBJ2-5	TGTGCCATCGGTGGTCCGGGACTAGCGGGTACTTTCCAAGAGACCCAGTACTTC	CAIGGPGLAGTFQETQYF
.	.	TRBV15	TRBJ1-2	TGTGCCACCAGTAGGAGAGGGGATACACCCTGGGGCTACACCTTC	CATSRRGDTPWGYTF
many	.	TRBV7-2	TRBJ2-7	TGTGCCAGCAGACCGACGGGCGGCGAGCAGTACTTC	CASRPTGGEQYF
.	.	TRBV6-1	TRBJ1-2	TGTGCCAGCAGTGAGAGTTGGGCAGGGTACACCTTC	CASSESWAGYTF
.	.	TRBV7-2	TRBJ1-2	TGTGCCAGCAGCAGCTTAATCAGGGAGGGCTACACCTTC	CASSSLIREGYTF
once	TRBD2	TRBV9	TRBJ2-7	TGTGCCAACAGCGCGGGAGTGGAGCCCTACGAGCAGTACTTC	CANSAGVEPYEQYF
.	.	TRBV20-1	TRBJ1-4	TGCAGTGCTCCCGACCCAGGTTTCGGTGAAAAACTGTTTTTT	CSAPDPGFGEKLFF
.	TRBD2	TRBV3-1	TRBJ2-1	TGTGCCAGCAGCCCTTCCACTACTCCCGGGACTAGCAAGTTCTTC	CASSPSTTPGTSKFF
.	.	TRBV30	TRBJ1-2	TGTGCCTGGAGTGTTAGGGTACATGGCTACACCTTC	CAWSVRVHGYTF
once	TRBD2	TRBV12-3/TRBV12-4	TRBJ2-1	TGTGCCAGCAGTTTGAGAGCGGGAGCAAATGAGCAGTTCTTC	CASSLRAGANEQFF
.	.	TRBV10-3	TRBJ2-2	TGTGCCATCTACGGCACCGGGGAGCTGTTTTTT	CAIYGTGELFF
.	.	TRBV12-3/TRBV12-4	TRBJ1-1	TGTGCCAGCAGCCCTCGCGGTCTGGGAATGAACACTGAAGCTTTCTTT	CASSPRGLGMNTEAFF
few	.	TRBV7-6	TRBJ2-7	TGTGCCAGCAGCGATCACAGGGACGAGCAGTACTTC	CASSDHRDEQYF
.	.	TRBV25-1	TRBJ2-7	TGTGCCAGCACCTCCGTGGCGAACTACGAGCAGTACTTC	CASTSVANYEQYF
.	TRBD1	TRBV20-1	TRBJ1-3	TGCAGTGCTAGAGAAGCGTTGGGACAGGGCCCATCTGGAAACACCATATATTTT	CSAREALGQGPSGNTIYF
.	.	TRBV7-9	TRBJ2-6	TGTGCCAGCAGCTCCTTAGAAGGTACTGGGGCCAACGTCCTGACTTTC	CASSSLEGTGANVLTF
.	.	TRBV28	TRBJ2-1	TGTGCCAGCAGCCAGACCCGGAGGGGTACTCGAACGGGGTCATTTGGCGAGCAGTTCTTC	CASSQTRRGTRTGSFGEQFF
.	TRBD1	TRBV28	TRBJ2-7	TGTGCCAGCAGCCCCGATTTGGGACAGGGGCTCTCCTACGAGCAGTACTTC	CASSPDLGQGLSYEQYF
.	TRBD2	TRBV29-1	TRBJ2-4	TGCAGCGCCACCGGGGGGGGAGACATTCAGTACTTC	CSATGGGDIQYF
.	.	TRBV6-1	TRBJ2-5	TGTGCCAGCAGTGAAGCGGGGGGAGAGACCCAGTACTTC	CASSEAGGETQYF
.	.	TRBV12-5	TRBJ2-1	TGCGCTAGTGGTTTTGGCCCCAGGGGGGGCCATGAGCAGTTCTTC	CASGFGPRGGHEQFF
.	.	TRBV28	TRBJ2-5	TGTGCCAGCAGTGCGGGGATGGAGACCCAGTACTTC	CASSAGMETQYF